This T cell receptor (beta chain) was sequenced during a study of metastatic and nonmetastatic thyroid tumors. Study at large: Comparative analysis of repertoires was undertaken across blood and tumor or nodule tissue obtained from malignant and benign thyroid patients.

Regarding the study as a whole: For both blood and tumor, malignant thyroid tumors reportedly showed significantly higher TCR beta diversity than benign nodules did.

This clone was picked up many times. Its specificity is not known. The identical CDR3 is also encoded by other nucleotide sequences in the sample. Via MiXCR, TCRdb re-called the PCR reads. The sample shows roughly 61,000 clones, approximately 4.1% of them seen only once. Germline V gene sequence: CDR1 MNHEY, CDR2 SVGAGI. The CDR3 loop spans 16 amino acids. The trim removed 0 bases at V and 7 bases at J, leaving 5 bases unmatched. The entire patient cohort was treatment-naive prior to thyroid surgery. The TCR originated in a female donor with papillary thyroid cancer or a benign thyroid nodule (not recorded which). Some clones in this sample may be carry-over from other donors' samples. The sample consisted of blood. V gene TRBV6-5 combines with J gene TRBJ1-6; 8 bases map to TRBD1. This chain's CDR3 is CASSYSGTGLNSPLHF. The CDR3 DNA sequence: TGTGCCAGCAGTTACTCCGGGACAGGTTTAAATTCACCCCTCCACTTT.